This T cell receptor (beta chain) appears in the sequencing data of a study of blood T cell repertoires in COVID-19. Across the whole study: From the United States, Italy and Spain came samples of acute and convalescent COVID-19.

Seattle enrolled patients during active infection and tracked them longitudinally. Per the study methods: From reference gene primer amplification, estimates of nucleated cell counts were derived. Profiling relied on immunoSEQ multiplex PCR, and the TCRdb table lists in-frame clones only, not all of them. V, J and clone size are taken as reported in that table, and D and trimming were inferred from the DNA itself. The table shows 300,000 to 400,000 clones, with about 88% occurring only once. Germline lookup yields CDR1 SGHDT and CDR2 YYEEEE. This CDR3 comprises 13 residues. The ends lost 4 bases at V and 6 bases at J; junction bases unmatched: 4.

The genes are TRBV5-6 and TRBJ1-2; 9 bases agree with TRBD1. The sample was peripheral blood. The TCR was taken from a woman aged 70 to 79 with COVID-19, enrolled during active disease. The CDR3 loop is CASSVDRGDGYTF. The CDR3 bases are TGTGCCAGCAGCGTTGACAGGGGGGATGGCTACACCTTC.